There are a few counts of the clone carrying this T cell receptor (beta chain). Its target is not known. The sample carries other DNA sequences with the same CDR3. The donors (healthy individuals) were bone marrow donors. The sample is drawn from a study of cytomegalovirus exposure and HLA in healthy donors. Trimming removed 2 bases at V and 1 base at J, with 6 bases between. CDR1 and CDR2 from the germline V gene are SNHLY and FYNNEI. The CDR3 extends over 14 amino acids. Study-level points and caveats: Cytomegalovirus status was reportedly diagnosed by the classifier with high specificity and sensitivity. In an earlier analysis, productive rearrangement rates for most beta V segments clustered near 90% or 30%.

The PCR contained 60 Vbeta and 13 Jbeta primers. TCRdb's table, derived via immunoSEQ multiplex PCR, lists solely in-frame clones and lacks some. The sample has over 150,000 clones, roughly four fifths seen once. The specimen was PBMCs. This receptor was obtained from a man aged 45-60 years in good health and CMV-seropositive. The V call is TRBV2, the J call TRBJ1-5; the D gene is possibly TRBD1 (5 bases). DNA for the CDR3: TGTGCCAGCAGTGAACAGGGAAGCAATCAGCCCCAGCATTTT. It translates to CASSEQGSNQPQHF.